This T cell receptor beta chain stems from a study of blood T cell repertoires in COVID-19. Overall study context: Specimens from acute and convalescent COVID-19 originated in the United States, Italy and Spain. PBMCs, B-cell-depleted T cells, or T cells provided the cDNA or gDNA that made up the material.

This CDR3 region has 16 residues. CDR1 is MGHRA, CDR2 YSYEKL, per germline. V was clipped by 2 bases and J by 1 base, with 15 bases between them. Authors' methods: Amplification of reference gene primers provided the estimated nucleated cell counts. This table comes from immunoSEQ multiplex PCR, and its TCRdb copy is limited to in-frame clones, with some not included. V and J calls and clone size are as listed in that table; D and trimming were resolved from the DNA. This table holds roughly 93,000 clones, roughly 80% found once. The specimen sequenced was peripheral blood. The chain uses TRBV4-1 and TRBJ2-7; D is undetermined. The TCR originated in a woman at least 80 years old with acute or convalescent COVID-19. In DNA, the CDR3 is TGCGCCAGCAGCCAACCGATTAGCCGGCGGTCCTACGAGCAGTACTTC. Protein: CASSQPISRRSYEQYF.